A selection of T cell receptor beta chains follows, all from one sample in a study of shared clonotypes between healthy human individuals. Some clones are missing from TCRdb's copy, which holds only in-frame ones; the method was immunoSEQ multiplex PCR. The sample comprises 2.3 million or so clones, 93% of which are singletons, and about 0.37% rests with the top ten. Sequencing was performed on naive CD4+ T cells from PBMCs. These receptors were obtained from a man between 18 and 35 years old in good health. Some clones in this sample may be carry-over from other donors' samples. Both conserved end residues are part of each CDR3. The D gene is left open where the match is weak. A row's size may be missing; if present it is once, few, many or a size class.

clone_size,d_call,j_call,v_call,cdr3_nt,cdr3_aa
.,TRBD1,TRBJ1-1,TRBV7-9,TGTGCCAGCAGCTTACGTCCGGGACAGGGGCTCACTGAAGCTTTCTTT,CASSLRPGQGLTEAFF
.,.,TRBJ2-5,TRBV15,TGTGCCACCAGCAGGGGGCCCACAGTGGGTGGTGCCCAGTACTTC,CATSRGPTVGGAQYF
.,TRBD1,TRBJ1-1,TRBV29-1,TGCAGCGTCCGAACCGGGACAGGGGACACTGAAGCTTTCTTT,CSVRTGTGDTEAFF
.,.,TRBJ2-5,TRBV7-8,TGTGCCAGCAGCTTAGGTCGCATGGGGGAGACCCAGTACTTC,CASSLGRMGETQYF
.,.,TRBJ1-6,TRBV6-5,TGTGCCAGCAGTTATAAAGGGAATAATTCACCCCTCCACTTT,CASSYKGNNSPLHF
.,.,TRBJ2-1,TRBV28,TGTGCCAGCAGATCCCTGGAAGCTGCTTTCTACAATGAGCAGTTCTTC,CASRSLEAAFYNEQFF
once,.,TRBJ2-2,TRBV5-1,TGCGCCAGCAGCTTCTGGGCGGATCGAAGACCCGGGGAGCTGTTTTTT,CASSFWADRRPGELFF
.,.,TRBJ1-1,TRBV2,TGTGCCAGCAGTGAACTAATGGGGAACACTGAAGCTTTCTTT,CASSELMGNTEAFF
.,.,TRBJ2-4,TRBV19,TGTGCCAGTAGTATCCAATCAGGGCCCCCAAAAAACATTCAGTACTTC,CASSIQSGPPKNIQYF
.,TRBD2,TRBJ2-7,TRBV5-1,TGCGCCAGCAGCTTGATGGCTAGCGGGAGTTTCGAGCAGTACTTC,CASSLMASGSFEQYF
.,.,TRBJ2-1,TRBV20-1,TGCAGTGCTAGTTGGGGACCAGAGCAGTTCTTC,CSASWGPEQFF